These 22 T cell receptor beta chains share one sample of origin, sequenced in a study of cytomegalovirus exposure and HLA in healthy donors (dated by TCRdb to between 2016 and 2019). The receptor library was made with the immunoSEQ multiplex PCR assay. This immuneACCESS table, as held by TCRdb, lists in-frame sequences with V and J called but not all clones. Of the missing ones, under half trace to an unresolved V gene in checked studies; the others have no known cause. The sample has some 140,000 clones on record, roughly 81% of them singletons. Of the sample, over 1.1% falls within the top ten clones. Specimen: PBMCs. These receptors were collected from a woman aged 30 to 39 in good health and CMV-seronegative.

The chain is built from TRBV5-4 and TRBJ2-7; 9 positions agree with TRBD2. Germline V CDR1 and CDR2: SGHNT, YYREEE (reference sequence). V dropped 2 bases and J dropped 3; count of bases not matched to a gene: 6. This CDR3 has 15 residues. For the CDR3, the DNA is TGTGCCAGCAGCTTAGTAGCGGGGGCCAACTACGAGCAGTACTTC. Its translation is CASSLVAGANYEQYF. Full variable domain (missing parts from reference TRBV5-4 and TRBJ2-7): ETGVTQSPTHLIKTRGQQVTLRCSSQSGHNTVSWYQQALGQGPQFIFQYYREEENGRGNFPPRFSGLQFPNYSSELNVNALELDDSALYLCASSLVAGANYEQYFGPGTRLTVT.

V is TRBV4-1 and J is TRBJ2-3, with 9 nucleotides matching TRBD2. V trimming: 1 base; J trimming: 4 bases; junction bases outside the gene matches: 3. The germline gives CDR1 MGHRA, CDR2 YSYEKL. This CDR3 spans 15 amino acids. The CDR3 sequence is CASSQVLAGPDTQYF. DNA of the CDR3: TGCGCCAGCAGCCAAGTCCTAGCGGGGCCAGATACGCAGTATTTT.

The rearrangement uses TRBV19 and TRBJ1-6; D is perhaps TRBD1 (5 bases). The V and J ends lost 3 bases and 12 bases respectively, with 15 bases between them. The CDR3 is 14 residues long. CDR1 LNHDA and CDR2 SQIVND come from the germline V gene (reference sequence). CDR3 coding DNA: TGTGCCAGTAGTATGGATATCCGGGGGGGACCCCTCCACTTT. Amino acid sequence: CASSMDIRGGPLHF.

Comment on this clone: Other DNA sequences in this sample translate to the same CDR3. The rearrangement joins TRBV7-3 to TRBJ2-1; 7 bases agree with TRBD1. Germline V gene lookup returns CDR1 SGHTA and CDR2 FQGTGA. CDR3 length equals 15 residues. Trimming at V came to 2 bases and at J to 4 bases, leaving 5 bases not matched to a gene. The chain's CDR3 is CASSLVRGPYNEQFF. As DNA, the CDR3 is TGTGCCAGCAGCTTAGTTAGGGGGCCGTACAATGAGCAGTTCTTC.

This chain joins TRBV4-2 and TRBJ2-7; TRBD2 is a possible D gene (5 bases). The CDR3 length is 15 residues. Trimming removed 0 bases from V and 2 bases from J, with 11 bases in between. Germline V gene lookup returns CDR1 LGHNA and CDR2 YNFKEQ. CDR3 DNA sequence: TGTGCCAGCAGCCAAGATCTTGCCGGGGCCTACGAGCAGTACTTC. Protein: CASSQDLAGAYEQYF.

V gene TRBV6-6 combines with J gene TRBJ2-5, with TRBD2 matching over 9 bases. The germline gives CDR1 MNHNY, CDR2 SVGAGI (reference sequence). This CDR3 is built from 15 residues. V shed 2 bases and J 9 bases; nucleotides not matched to a gene: 10. CDR3 bases: TGTGCCAGCAGTTACCTGGGACTAGCTGCGGGGTCCCAGTACTTC. Its protein product is CASSYLGLAAGSQYF.

The V gene is TRBV6-1, the J gene TRBJ2-7; 7 positions match TRBD1. The germline gives CDR1 MNHNS, CDR2 SASEGT. V trimming: 4 bases; J trimming: 4 bases; junction bases outside the gene matches: 4. This CDR3 has 13 residues. CDR3 amino acids: CASSVNRGYEQYF. CDR3 nucleotides: TGTGCCAGCAGTGTTAACAGGGGATACGAGCAGTACTTC.

The J gene is TRBJ2-5, the V gene TRBV2; D call uncertain. V lost 3 bases and J 1 base, leaving 6 bases between the germline ends. The germline gives CDR1 SNHLY, CDR2 FYNNEI. This CDR3 has 13 amino acids. CDR3 region: CASSDRSQETQYF. The CDR3 nucleotides read TGTGCCAGCAGTGATCGTTCCCAAGAGACCCAGTACTTC.

A few counts support this clone. The rearrangement uses TRBV6-1 and TRBJ2-2; 8 bases agree with TRBD2. This CDR3 has 14 amino acids. Germline CDR1 and CDR2: MNHNS and SASEGT. J lost 6 bases, V lost 7 bases, and 7 bases had no gene match. CDR3 loop: CASMFRGGPGELFF. The CDR3 coding sequence is TGTGCCAGCATGTTCCGGGGGGGGCCCGGGGAGCTGTTTTTT.

This clone appeared once. The chain joins TRBV7-3 to TRBJ2-1; TRBD2 is a possible D gene (5 bases). This CDR3 spans 13 amino acids. Trimming stripped 2 bases from V and 13 bases from J, with 15 bases between. From germline, CDR1 is SGHTA and CDR2 FQGTGA. In DNA, the CDR3 is TGTGCCAGCAGCTTAGACGGGCGGGCTAATCAGTTCTTC. Its translation: CASSLDGRANQFF.

This clone was observed a few times. This rearrangement joins TRBV7-2 to TRBJ2-3; 7 nucleotides match TRBD1. Germline trimming cut 2 bases from V and 2 bases from J; bases unmatched to any gene: 10. Germline V gives CDR1 SGHTA, CDR2 FQGNSA. The CDR3 is 17 amino acids. The CDR3 region has the DNA TGTGCCAGCAGCTTAACTTACCCGGGACAGATCACAGATACGCAGTATTTT. This codes for CASSLTYPGQITDTQYF.

The J gene is TRBJ2-5, the V gene TRBV18, with D maybe TRBD1 (6 bases). Germline lookup yields CDR1 KGHSH and CDR2 LQKENI. The CDR3 has 13 amino acids. Between the trimmed V and J ends, which lost 3 bases and 3 bases, there was a span of 8 bases. CDR3 nucleotide sequence: TGTGCCAGCTCACCGGCAGGGGAAGAGACCCAGTACTTC. Its translation is CASSPAGEETQYF.

The gene calls are TRBV18 and TRBJ1-1, with a weak D call TRBD1 (6 bases). CDR1 is KGHSH, CDR2 LQKENI, per germline. The CDR3 extends over 13 amino acids. Trimming stripped 6 bases from V and 5 bases from J, with 13 bases between. The CDR3 nucleotides are TGTGCCAGCTCGCCTCTACAGGGTACTGAAGCTTTCTTT. It translates to CASSPLQGTEAFF. The entire variable domain, with the rest obtained from reference TRBV18 and TRBJ1-1, is as follows: NAGVMQNPRHLVRRRGQEARLRCSPMKGHSHVYWYRQLPEEGLKFMVYLQKENIIDESGMPKERFSAEFPKEGPSILRIQQVVRGDSAAYFCASSPLQGTEAFFGQGTRLTVV.

The V and J genes are TRBV5-1 and TRBJ1-2, with TRBD1 identical over 7 bases. The germline V gene encodes CDR1 SGHRS and CDR2 YFSETQ. The CDR3 length is 17 residues. V was pared by 0 bases and J by 0 bases, with 8 bases of the junction left unmatched. CDR3 sequence: CASSLEGGDYANYGYTF. Here the CDR3 DNA reads TGCGCCAGCAGCTTGGAAGGGGGCGACTATGCTAACTATGGCTACACCTTC. Full variable domain (outside the CDR3, taken from reference TRBV5-1 and TRBJ1-2): KAGVTQTPRYLIKTRGQQVTLSCSPISGHRSVSWYQQTPGQGLQFLFEYFSETQRNKGNFPGRFSGRQFSNSRSEMNVSTLELGDSALYLCASSLEGGDYANYGYTFGSGTRLTVV.

This rearrangement joins TRBV5-6 to TRBJ1-5; possibly TRBD1 for D (6 bases). From germline, CDR1 is SGHDT and CDR2 YYEEEE. This CDR3 has 15 residues. The V end was cut by 1 base, the J end by 7 bases, with 15 bases between. CDR3 in amino acids: CASSLSRGNTQPQHF. CDR3 DNA: TGTGCCAGCAGCTTGAGCAGGGGTAACACCCAGCCCCAGCATTTT.

The rearrangement uses TRBV4-1 and TRBJ1-6; D not resolved. Between the trimmed V and J ends, which lost 0 bases and 4 bases, there was a span of 7 bases. This CDR3 spans 15 amino acids. Germline V CDR1 and CDR2: MGHRA, YSYEKL. The CDR3 sequence: CASSQDRGYNSPLHF. The CDR3 DNA reads as TGCGCCAGCAGCCAAGATCGCGGATATAATTCACCCCTCCACTTT.

The chain carries TRBV14 and TRBJ2-7, with TRBD2 matching 7 bases. This CDR3 region has 15 residues. Trimming took 4 bases from V and 4 from J; bases not matched to a gene: 10. The V gene's germline CDR1 is SGHDN and CDR2 FVKESK. The CDR3 DNA is TGTGCCAGCAGCCCGGGGGGAATCACTTCTTACGAGCAGTACTTC. It encodes CASSPGGITSYEQYF.

This clone appeared once. The chain recombines TRBV5-4 with TRBJ2-2; D is unresolved. This CDR3 has 15 amino acids. V lost 2 bases to trimming and J lost 0 bases, with 8 bases between them. Germline CDR1 is SGHNT and CDR2 is YYREEE (reference sequence). The CDR3 protein is CASSFSRTNTGELFF. The DNA for the CDR3 is TGTGCCAGCAGCTTTAGCCGGACGAACACCGGGGAGCTGTTTTTT.

The chain employs TRBV28 and TRBJ1-1; tentatively, D is TRBD1 (5 bases). The germline CDR1 and CDR2 sequences are MDHEN and SYDVKM. The CDR3 totals 14 residues. V shed 5 bases and J shed 0 bases, with 10 bases lying between them. This CDR3 reads CASSTDRMNTEAFF. The CDR3 DNA is TGTGCCAGCAGTACTGACAGAATGAACACTGAAGCTTTCTTT.

The genes are TRBV28 and TRBJ2-5, with D possibly being TRBD2 (6 bases). The CDR3 length is 14 residues. The V end lost 6 bases, the J end lost 1 base, and 12 bases lay between the germline ends. Germline CDR1 MDHEN, CDR2 SYDVKM. In DNA, the CDR3 is TGTGCCAGCAGCGCCGCGGGGAGCCAAGAGACCCAGTACTTC. Translating gives CASSAAGSQETQYF.

J is TRBJ2-6 and V is TRBV7-6; the match to TRBD1 covers 11 bases. This CDR3 has 18 residues. Germline V CDR1 and CDR2: SGHVS, FNYEAQ. V lost 5 bases and J lost 0; bases outside the gene matches: 6. The CDR3 bases are TGTGCCAGCAGCCCTCGGACAGGGGGCTCCTCTGGGGCCAACGTCCTGACTTTC. Translation: CASSPRTGGSSGANVLTF.

The rearrangement joins TRBV7-9 to TRBJ1-2; TRBD1 matches at 7 bases. CDR3 length: 15 amino acids. CDR1 is SEHNR and CDR2 is FQNEAQ in the germline V gene (reference sequence). Trimming cost V 6 bases and J 4 bases; bases outside gene matches: 11. CDR3 coding DNA: TGTGCCAGCAGTTACCGTTTAGGGGGCGCCTATGGCTACACCTTC. Encoded protein: CASSYRLGGAYGYTF.